In this sample, the clone carrying this T cell receptor gamma chain is medium-sized (0.01 to 0.1%). The antigen remains unidentified. A much more abundant neighbour one base away suggests this may be a read error. This sample also contains other DNA sequences that code for the same CDR3. Trimming cost V 0 bases and J 7 bases; bases outside gene matches: 6. Germline CDR1 reads VTNTFY; CDR2 reads YDVSTARD (reference sequence). This CDR3 region has 13 residues. This sample is drawn from a study of Vδ1+ human thymocytes. General study findings and limits: In the thymus, TRG and TRD repertoires looked highly polyclonal with Gaussian CDR3 lengths.

The template was reverse-transcribed extracted RNA. Pooled V-gene forward primers with one constant-region reverse primer generated the CDR3 amplicons by multiplex PCR. TCRdb called clones anew from the multiplex PCR reads with CATT. This table has 25,000 to 35,000 gamma-chain clones, over 15% appearing once. Purity of the sorted Vdelta1+ thymocytes ranged from 98% to 99.6%. This chain links TRGV3 with TRGJ1 or TRGJ2. Material for sequencing was Vdelta1+ gamma-delta thymocytes from the thymus. Subset here: FACS-sorted CD3+ TCRalphabeta- TCRVdelta1+ TCRVdelta2- thymocytes. This receptor was obtained from a boy younger than two who had congenital heart surgery. The CDR3 sequence is CATWDRPYYKKLF. DNA of the CDR3: TGTGCCACCTGGGACAGGCCTTACTATAAGAAACTCTTT.